These 15 T cell receptor beta chains were all obtained from the same sample, sequenced in a study of blood T cell repertoires in COVID-19. Method: immunoSEQ multiplex PCR; TCRdb's copy keeps in-frame clones and lacks some. The sample includes more than 95,000 clones, just over 85% seen only once; the top ten take less than 4.5%. Sequencing used peripheral blood. Receptors originate from a human donor in a cohort sampled during active COVID-19.

The chain combines TRBV5-1 with TRBJ1-4; 9 bases map to TRBD1. Germline V lookup: CDR1 SGHRS, CDR2 YFSETQ. Trimming cost V 4 bases and J 9 bases; bases outside gene matches: 7. The CDR3 sequence is 14 residues long. The CDR3 nucleotides read TGCGCCAGCAGCCCCGGGACAGGGCAAAAAAAACTGTTTTTT. Translating gives CASSPGTGQKKLFF.

This clone occurred once. DNA of the CDR3: TGTGCCAGCAGTGAAAGGGGACAGGGAGCCTATGGCTACACCTTC. The encoded protein is CASSERGQGAYGYTF. This chain joins TRBV6-1 and TRBJ1-2, with 9 bases matching TRBD1. Germline trimming cut 2 bases from V and 4 bases from J; bases unmatched to any gene: 5. CDR3 size: 15 residues. Germline CDR1 is MNHNS and CDR2 is SASEGT.

The chain has TRBV3-1 (or the pseudogene TRBV3-2) and TRBJ1-2; D is possibly TRBD1 (6 bases). The CDR3 has 13 amino acids. CDR1 is LGHDT, CDR2 YNNKEL, per germline (reference sequence). Trimming removed 4 bases from V and 8 bases from J, with 14 bases in between. The CDR3 loop reads CASSRSQGRGYTF. CDR3 coding DNA: TGTGCCAGCAGCCGGTCCCAGGGGAGAGGCTACACCTTC.

This chain links TRBV15 with TRBJ1-1; D is undetermined. Trimming left V 0 bases short and J 1 base short, with 9 bases between. CDR1 and CDR2 (germline): LNHNV, YYDKDF (reference sequence). The CDR3 loop spans 15 amino acids. CDR3 coding DNA: TGTGCCACCAGCAGAGAACCCCAGGAGAACACTGAAGCTTTCTTT. Translating gives CATSREPQENTEAFF.

The chain has TRBV6-2 or TRBV6-3 and TRBJ2-1; 12 nucleotides match TRBD2. The CDR3 totals 18 residues. Trimming at V came to 0 bases and at J to 5 bases, leaving 8 bases not matched to a gene. CDR1 and CDR2 from the germline V gene are MNHEY and SVGEGT. In DNA, the CDR3 is TGTGCCAGCAGTTACTCGAGGCCGGGACTAGCGGGCCACAATGAGCAGTTCTTC. It specifies CASSYSRPGLAGHNEQFF.

About this clone itself: One end of the junction varies from germline; a read error may be responsible. CDR3 residues: CASSKGTGDTDTQYF. The CDR3, as DNA: TGTGCTAGCAGCAAAGGGACAGGGGATACAGATACGCAGTATTTT. The gene calls are TRBV7-7 and TRBJ2-3; 10 bases fit TRBD1. From germline, CDR1 is SSHAT and CDR2 FNYEAQ (reference sequence). This CDR3 contains 15 residues.

In this sample, this clone turned up a few times. V gene TRBV19 combines with J gene TRBJ1-4; 8 nucleotides align to TRBD1. Germline V CDR1 and CDR2: LNHDA, SQIVND (reference sequence). The CDR3 is 14 amino acids. Trimming took 1 base from V and 7 from J; bases not matched to a gene: 2. The CDR3 reads CASSIGRGREKLFF. The CDR3 coding sequence is TGTGCCAGTAGTATAGGCAGGGGGCGTGAAAAACTGTTTTTT.

This clone came up a few times. J is TRBJ1-2 and V is TRBV3-1 (or the pseudogene TRBV3-2); TRBD1 agrees at 12 bases. CDR1 LGHDT and CDR2 YNNKEL come from the germline V gene (reference sequence). The CDR3 spans 16 residues. The junction had 5 bases not matched to a gene; V was cut back by 1 base and J by 5 bases. As DNA, the CDR3 is TGTGCCAGCAGCCAAGTTCCGGGACAGGGGGCGTATGGCTACACCTTC. Its translation is CASSQVPGQGAYGYTF.

The V call is TRBV7-8, the J call TRBJ1-1, with TRBD1 as a possible D gene (5 bases). Germline assignment: CDR1 SGHVS and CDR2 FQNEAQ. The V and J ends lost 1 base and 4 bases respectively, with 13 bases between them. CDR3 length equals 15 residues. The CDR3 nucleotides read TGTGCCAGCAGCTTAGTTGGAGGGACGGGCACTGAAGCTTTCTTT. Its protein is CASSLVGGTGTEAFF. Filled out from reference TRBV7-8 and TRBJ1-1, the complete variable domain reads GAGVSQSPRYKVAKRGQDVALRCDPISGHVSLFWYQQALGQGPEFLTYFQNEAQLDKSGLPSDRFFAERPEGSVSTLKIQRTQQEDSAVYLCASSLVGGTGTEAFFGQGTRLTVV.

This chain connects TRBV6-5 to TRBJ1-3; 7 bases line up with TRBD1. This CDR3 contains 15 residues. The V and J ends lost 6 bases and 0 bases, in that order; junction bases with no gene match: 5. Germline V gene sequence: CDR1 MNHEY, CDR2 SVGAGI. In nucleotides, the CDR3 is TGTGCCAGCAGCGCGGACAGGAGCTCTGGAAACACCATATATTTT. Translation: CASSADRSSGNTIYF.

The chain joins TRBV5-1 to TRBJ2-1; 7 bases map to TRBD2. Germline CDR1 and CDR2: SGHRS and YFSETQ. J gave up 4 bases and V 7 bases, and 17 bases lay outside the gene matches. The length of the CDR3 is 17 residues. The CDR3 coding sequence is TGCGCCAGCGGGCGAAATCCTAGCGGTCGAAGTTACAATGAGCAGTTCTTC. This codes for CASGRNPSGRSYNEQFF.

The chain joins TRBV7-2 to TRBJ2-3; 8 bases agree with TRBD1. Germline CDR1 is SGHTA and CDR2 is FQGNSA. This CDR3 region has 16 residues. Unmatched junction bases numbered 7, after V lost 5 bases and J lost 0 bases. The CDR3 bases are TGTGCCAGCAGCCCCCGCCAGGGGGCGAGCACAGATACGCAGTATTTT. Protein sequence: CASSPRQGASTDTQYF.

The CDR3 protein is CASSKPGGQETQYF. The CDR3 DNA follows: TGTGCCAGCAGCAAACCGGGGGGGCAAGAGACCCAGTACTTC. The chain combines TRBV11-3 with TRBJ2-5; 8 positions match TRBD2. The V and J ends lost 5 bases and 2 bases, in that order; junction bases with no gene match: 4. Per germline, CDR1 SGHNT and CDR2 YENEEA. CDR3 length: 14 amino acids. Based on the CDR3 plus reference TRBV11-3 and TRBJ2-5, the full variable domain is EAGVVQSPRYKIIEKKQPVAFWCNPISGHNTLYWYLQNLGQGPELLIRYENEEAVDDSQLPKDRFSAERLKGVDSTLKIQPAELGDSAVYLCASSKPGGQETQYFGPGTRLLVL.

The CDR3 DNA reads as TGTGCCAGCAGCTCCAGGGCTGGGGCCAACGTCCTGACTTTC. Translating gives CASSSRAGANVLTF. The chain employs TRBV7-9 and TRBJ2-6, with D possibly matching TRBD1 (5 bases). The CDR3 is 14 amino acids. Germline V lookup: CDR1 SEHNR, CDR2 FQNEAQ (reference sequence). V was shortened by 4 bases and J by 2 bases, with 6 bases between the two germline ends.

The chain uses TRBV5-1 and TRBJ2-1; 8 bases agree with TRBD2. The germline V gene encodes CDR1 SGHRS and CDR2 YFSETQ. The length of the CDR3 is 16 residues. After removal of 1 base from V and 4 bases from J, the junction contained 7 bases not matched to a gene. The CDR3 coding sequence is TGCGCCAGCAGCTTGTTGGAACTAGCGGATTACAATGAGCAGTTCTTC. It specifies CASSLLELADYNEQFF.